This T cell receptor (beta chain) originates from a study of shared clonotypes between healthy human individuals. The study, taken as a whole, reports: Sharing of clonotypes among donors was expected to vary with sequencing depth. Limited genetic and exposure-history diversity came from having few donors. Sampling was confined to blood; repertoires within tissues likely differ.

Notes on this clone: No antigen is known for it.

Genomic DNA belonging to each subset was distributed in equal measure over several immunoSEQ plates. Assay: immunoSEQ multiplex PCR; the TCRdb copy retains only in-frame clones and omits some. The table has around 500,000 clones, approximately 79% seen once. The sequence was obtained from a woman aged 40 to 50 in good health. Some clones in this sample may be carry-over from other donors' samples. Sequencing was carried out using PBMCs.

CDR3 loop: CASSIGTGADQPQHF. The CDR3 DNA is TGTGCCAGTAGTATAGGGACAGGGGCAGATCAGCCCCAGCATTTT. V is TRBV19 and J is TRBJ1-5, with 9 bases fitting TRBD1. The length of the CDR3 is 15 residues. The V segment lost 1 base and the J segment 5 bases; nucleotides outside the gene matches: 3. CDR1 is LNHDA, CDR2 SQIVND, per germline (reference sequence).